One sample yielded the 25 T cell receptor beta chains listed below, sequenced in a study of blood T cell repertoires in COVID-19. Some clones are missing from TCRdb's copy, which holds only in-frame ones; the method was immunoSEQ multiplex PCR. The table lists roughly 260,000 clones, around nine tenths of them singletons. Sample: PBMCs or T cells enriched from blood (not recorded which). The receptors were gathered from a woman between 18 and 30 years old who had recovered from COVID-19.

The DNA for the CDR3 is TGTGCCAGCAGCTTAGATCTTCGGGGGACCCATGAGCAGTTCTTC. Amino acids: CASSLDLRGTHEQFF. The chain uses TRBV11-2 and TRBJ2-1; the D gene is possibly TRBD2 (6 bases). The V end was cut by 0 bases, the J end by 8 bases, with 14 bases between. The CDR3 contains 15 residues. Per the germline V gene, CDR1 is SGHAT and CDR2 is FQNNGV.

The chain joins TRBV11-2 to TRBJ2-4; the D gene is possibly TRBD1 (5 bases). The CDR3 totals 15 residues. V was trimmed by 4 bases and J by 0 bases, leaving 10 bases between them. Per germline, CDR1 SGHAT and CDR2 FQNNGV. CDR3 nucleotides: TGTGCCAGCAGCTACAGGCCTTTAGCCAAAAACATTCAGTACTTC. Translating gives CASSYRPLAKNIQYF. The whole variable domain, remainder taken from reference TRBV11-2 and TRBJ2-4, is EAGVAQSPRYKIIEKRQSVAFWCNPISGHATLYWYQQILGQGPKLLIQFQNNGVVDDSQLPKDRFSAERLKGVDSTLKIQPAKLEDSAVYLCASSYRPLAKNIQYFGAGTRLSVL.

The CDR3 sequence: CASSGEAGETQYF. The CDR3 DNA reads TGCGCCAGCAGTGGGGAAGCGGGCGAGACCCAGTACTTC. The V and J genes are TRBV5-1 and TRBJ2-5; TRBD2 is a possible D gene (6 bases). Trimming left V 5 bases short and J 5 bases short, with 13 bases between. CDR3 length: 13 residues. Per the germline V gene, CDR1 is SGHRS and CDR2 is YFSETQ.

The chain joins TRBV18 to TRBJ2-2; D is perhaps TRBD1 (6 bases). Germline CDR1 reads KGHSH; CDR2 reads LQKENI. The germline V and J ends were trimmed by 2 bases and 2 bases, with 12 bases remaining between them. This CDR3 is built from 16 residues. The CDR3 DNA reads TGTGCCAGCTCACCATCAGGGGTGGCCAACACCGGGGAGCTGTTTTTT. Amino acid sequence: CASSPSGVANTGELFF.

This clone was recorded a few times. The chain employs TRBV6-4 and TRBJ2-2; TRBD2 matches at 12 bases. V shed 6 bases, J shed 3 bases, and the junction held 2 bases outside the gene matches. Per the germline V gene, CDR1 is MRHNA and CDR2 is SNTAGT. The CDR3 totals 15 residues. Here the CDR3 DNA reads TGTGCCAGCAGCCGACTAGCGGGAGACACCGGGGAGCTGTTTTTT. Residues: CASSRLAGDTGELFF.

The J gene is TRBJ1-3, the V gene TRBV6-2 or TRBV6-3, with D unclear. CDR3 length: 15 amino acids. The ends were cut back, 2 bases at V and 0 bases at J, with 8 bases in the middle. The germline V gene has CDR1 MNHEY and CDR2 SVGEGT. The CDR3 DNA reads as TGTGCCAGCAGTTACACAGCAGACTCTGGAAACACCATATATTTT. As protein: CASSYTADSGNTIYF.

Many counts were recorded for this clone. The chain links TRBV19 to TRBJ1-2, with D perhaps TRBD1 (6 bases). Germline values: CDR1 LNHDA, CDR2 SQIVND (reference sequence). V lost 9 bases to trimming and J lost 1 base, with 18 bases between them. CDR3 size: 15 residues. The CDR3 protein is CARPRGQIFNYGYTF. CDR3 bases: TGTGCCAGACCCCGTGGACAGATTTTTAACTATGGCTACACCTTC.

This chain uses TRBV4-2 with TRBJ2-3; 16 nucleotides align to TRBD2. Losses at the gene ends were 4 bases for V and 4 bases for J; bases not matched to a gene: 11. CDR1 and CDR2 (germline): LGHNA, YNFKEQ. The CDR3 has 19 amino acids. This CDR3 is CASSPGLAGGPTDADTQYF. The CDR3 DNA is TGTGCCAGCAGCCCGGGACTAGCGGGAGGGCCCACTGACGCAGATACGCAGTATTTT.

The chain recombines TRBV6-2 or TRBV6-3 with TRBJ2-7; 8 bases match TRBD1. This CDR3 contains 14 residues. Losses at the gene ends were 2 bases for V and 7 bases for J; bases not matched to a gene: 7. Germline loops: CDR1 MNHEY, CDR2 SVGEGT. The CDR3 protein is CASSYPLDREEQYF. The CDR3 DNA reads TGTGCCAGCAGTTACCCCTTGGACAGGGAGGAGCAGTACTTC.

The CDR3: CSVGGQGATGELFF. The CDR3 DNA sequence: TGCAGCGTAGGTGGACAGGGGGCAACCGGGGAGCTGTTTTTT. This sequence joins TRBV29-1 and TRBJ2-2, with 11 bases identical to TRBD1. Germline V gives CDR1 SQVTM, CDR2 ANQGSEA. J gave up 5 bases and V 6 bases, and 5 bases lay outside the gene matches. The CDR3 has 14 residues.

The chain couples TRBV27 to TRBJ1-5; D perhaps matches TRBD1 (6 bases). V lost 5 bases and J 0 bases, leaving 17 bases between the germline ends. CDR1 is MNHEY, CDR2 SMNVEV, per germline (reference sequence). The CDR3 is 17 amino acids. As DNA, the CDR3 is TGTGCCAGCAGTGTACAGGGCGTGCGCTATAGCAATCAGCCCCAGCATTTT. Protein product: CASSVQGVRYSNQPQHF.

This rearrangement joins TRBV11-1 to TRBJ1-1; unclear D gene. V lost 1 base, J lost 9 bases, and 9 bases lay in between. The germline CDR1 and CDR2 sequences are SGHAT and FQDESV (reference sequence). CDR3 length: 12 residues. CDR3 region: CASSLGIGQAFF. In DNA, the CDR3 is TGTGCCAGCAGCTTAGGGATTGGGCAAGCTTTCTTT.

This clone has a single count. The V call is TRBV11-3, the J call TRBJ2-4; a weak D match, TRBD1 (5 bases). The length of the CDR3 is 16 residues. Germline assignment: CDR1 SGHNT and CDR2 YENEEA. Trimming cost V 1 base and J 8 bases, with 18 bases left between them. The CDR3 bases are TGTGCCAGCAGCTTAGGCCCAGGCAGGGTGGTAGACATTCAGTACTTC. Protein: CASSLGPGRVVDIQYF.

J is TRBJ1-2 and V is TRBV3-1 (or the pseudogene TRBV3-2); D call uncertain. Trimming left V 0 bases short and J 1 base short, with 12 bases between. The CDR3 extends over 16 amino acids. The germline V gene encodes CDR1 LGHDT and CDR2 YNNKEL (reference sequence). The CDR3 nucleotides are TGTGCCAGCAGCCAAGACCAATCGGCGGTTAACTATGGCTACACCTTC. It yields the protein CASSQDQSAVNYGYTF.

The rearrangement uses TRBV29-1 and TRBJ2-2; 8 nucleotides agree with TRBD1. The V and J ends lost 2 bases and 5 bases, in that order; junction bases with no gene match: 4. CDR1 is SQVTM, CDR2 ANQGSEA, per germline. The CDR3 extends over 14 amino acids. CDR3 loop: CSVEPRTGTGELFF. The CDR3 DNA sequence: TGCAGCGTTGAACCTCGGACAGGGACCGGGGAGCTGTTTTTT.

The rearrangement links TRBV5-6 to TRBJ2-1, with a weak D call TRBD2 (5 bases). V dropped 8 bases and J dropped 2 bases, with 20 bases sitting between them. Per the germline V gene, CDR1 is SGHDT and CDR2 is YYEEEE. The CDR3 is made up of 16 amino acids. The CDR3 loop is CASQSPGSTAYNEQFF. The CDR3 DNA is TGTGCCAGTCAATCGCCGGGGTCAACCGCCTACAATGAGCAGTTCTTC.

The chain links TRBV3-1 (or the pseudogene TRBV3-2) to TRBJ2-1, with TRBD2 matching 10 bases. The ends lost 7 bases at V and 6 bases at J; junction bases unmatched: 12. This CDR3 contains 16 residues. Germline values: CDR1 LGHDT, CDR2 YNNKEL (reference sequence). Here the CDR3 DNA reads TGTGCCAGCACCCCGTTAGCGGGGGGCCTCACCAATGAGCAGTTCTTC. Translation: CASTPLAGGLTNEQFF.

The chain combines TRBV12-5 with TRBJ1-5, with D possibly TRBD1 on 5 matching bases. With 7 bases removed from V and 0 bases from J, the gap between germline ends came to 16 bases. This CDR3 contains 16 residues. The germline CDR1 and CDR2 sequences are LGHNT and FRNRAP. CDR3 sequence reads: CASAPWEGYSNQPQHF. The CDR3 bases are TGTGCTAGTGCTCCTTGGGAGGGGTATAGCAATCAGCCCCAGCATTTT.

This chain uses TRBV19 with TRBJ1-2; tentative D call: TRBD1 (6 bases). CDR3 length: 15 amino acids. With 2 bases removed from V and 8 bases from J, the gap between germline ends came to 18 bases. Germline assignment: CDR1 LNHDA and CDR2 SQIVND (reference sequence). DNA of the CDR3: TGTGCCAGTAGTATACAAACCGGGACACCGATGGGCTACACCTTC. The encoded protein is CASSIQTGTPMGYTF.

The chain links TRBV19 to TRBJ1-1; possible D gene TRBD1, 6 bases. Germline V gene sequence: CDR1 LNHDA, CDR2 SQIVND (reference sequence). This CDR3 is built from 13 residues. V was pared by 2 bases and J by 8 bases, with 12 bases between. CDR3 coding DNA: TGTGCCAGTAGTATACAGGGGAAAGGGGAAGCTTTCTTT. It yields the protein CASSIQGKGEAFF. Drawing the rest from reference TRBV19 and TRBJ1-1, the complete variable domain is DGGITQSPKYLFRKEGQNVTLSCEQNLNHDAMYWYRQDPGQGLRLIYYSQIVNDFQKGDIAEGYSVSREKKESFPLTVTSAQKNPTAFYLCASSIQGKGEAFFGQGTRLTVV.

The gene calls are TRBV7-2 and TRBJ2-5; maybe TRBD1 (5 bases). The V gene's germline CDR1 is SGHTA and CDR2 FQGNSA. V lost 1 base, J lost 2 bases, and 11 bases lay in between. The CDR3 covers 15 residues. CDR3 protein: CASSLEAGIQETQYF. The CDR3 coding sequence is TGTGCCAGCAGCTTAGAGGCAGGGATTCAAGAGACCCAGTACTTC. The variable domain in full, completed from reference TRBV7-2 and TRBJ2-5, reads GAGVSQSPSNKVTEKGKDVELRCDPISGHTALYWYRQSLGQGLEFLIYFQGNSAPDKSGLPSDRFSAERTGGSVSTLTIQRTQQEDSAVYLCASSLEAGIQETQYFGPGTRLLVL.

The V call is TRBV20-1, the J call TRBJ1-2; maybe TRBD1 (5 bases). The CDR3 consists of 11 residues. Germline lookup yields CDR1 DFQATT and CDR2 SNEGSKA (reference sequence). V lost 6 bases and J lost 4, with 9 bases in between. The CDR3 loop is CSAQDTYGYTF. CDR3 DNA sequence: TGCAGTGCCCAGGACACCTATGGCTACACCTTC.

The rearrangement joins TRBV19 to TRBJ1-5; maybe TRBD1 (6 bases). Germline CDR1 reads LNHDA; CDR2 reads SQIVND (reference sequence). This CDR3 has 15 residues. The germline V and J ends were trimmed by 3 bases and 0 bases, with 9 bases remaining between them. The CDR3 region is CASSINRVSNQPQHF. CDR3 nucleotides: TGTGCCAGTAGTATCAACAGGGTTAGCAATCAGCCCCAGCATTTT.

This clone has a handful of counts. The chain links TRBV5-1 to TRBJ2-7; D might be TRBD2 (6 bases). The germline V gene has CDR1 SGHRS and CDR2 YFSETQ. This CDR3 has 13 amino acids. The V end lost 4 bases, the J end lost 3 bases, and 11 bases lay between the germline ends. CDR3 nucleotides: TGCGCCAGCAGCCTCTCTAGCGACTACGAGCAGTACTTC. Translating gives CASSLSSDYEQYF.

The J gene is TRBJ1-2, the V gene TRBV19; TRBD1 might be the D (5 bases). The CDR3 runs to 14 residues. V was trimmed by 3 bases and J by 2 bases, leaving 10 bases between them. The V gene's germline CDR1 is LNHDA and CDR2 SQIVND (reference sequence). The CDR3 region is CASSIGAQNYGYTF. Written as DNA, the CDR3 is TGTGCCAGTAGTATTGGGGCCCAAAACTATGGCTACACCTTC.